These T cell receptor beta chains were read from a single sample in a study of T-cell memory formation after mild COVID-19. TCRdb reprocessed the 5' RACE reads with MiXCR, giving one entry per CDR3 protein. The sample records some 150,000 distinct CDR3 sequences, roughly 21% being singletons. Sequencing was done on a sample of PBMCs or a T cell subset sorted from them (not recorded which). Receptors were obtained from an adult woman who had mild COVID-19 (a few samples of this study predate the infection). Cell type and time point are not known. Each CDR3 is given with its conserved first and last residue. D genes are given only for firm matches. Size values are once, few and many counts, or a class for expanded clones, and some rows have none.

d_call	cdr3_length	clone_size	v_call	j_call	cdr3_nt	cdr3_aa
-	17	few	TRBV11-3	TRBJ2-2	TGTGCCAGCAGCCTCGTTCGCGGGCCCTCGAACACCGGGGAGCTGTTTTTT	CASSLVRGPSNTGELFF
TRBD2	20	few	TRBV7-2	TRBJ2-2	TGTGCCAGCAGCTCTTTCCTCCGCTCGACTAGCGGGAGAAATACCGGGGAGCTGTTTTTT	CASSSFLRSTSGRNTGELFF
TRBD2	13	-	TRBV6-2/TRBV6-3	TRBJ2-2	TGTGCCAGTGGGACTAGCGAGGCCGGGGAGCTGTTTTTT	CASGTSEAGELFF
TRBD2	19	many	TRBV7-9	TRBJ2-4	TGTGCCAGCAGCCCACCTCCTCGGACTAGCGGGTTAGCCAAAAACATTCAGTACTTC	CASSPPPRTSGLAKNIQYF
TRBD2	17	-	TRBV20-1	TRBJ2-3	TGCAGTGCTAGAACCGGAACTAGCGGGGCCAGCACAGATACGCAGTATTTT	CSARTGTSGASTDTQYF
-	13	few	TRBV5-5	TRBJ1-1	TGTGCCAGCAGCTTGTGGGGTAACACTGAAGCTTTCTTT	CASSLWGNTEAFF
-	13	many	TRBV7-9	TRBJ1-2	TGTGCCAGCAACTTTGACCCTAACTATGGCTACACCTTC	CASNFDPNYGYTF
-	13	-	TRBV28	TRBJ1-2	TGTGCCAGCAAAGGAGGGGCGGGCTATGGCTACACCTTC	CASKGGAGYGYTF
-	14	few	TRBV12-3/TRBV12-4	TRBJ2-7	TGTGCCAGCAGGACCTCGGGAGCCGGTTACGAGCAGTACTTC	CASRTSGAGYEQYF
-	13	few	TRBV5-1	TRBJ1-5	TGCGCCAGCAGCTTGGCTGTCGATCAGCCCCAGCATTTT	CASSLAVDQPQHF
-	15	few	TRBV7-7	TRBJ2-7	TGTGCTAGCAGCTTGGGCGACAGTACCGTCTACGAGCAGTACTTC	CASSLGDSTVYEQYF
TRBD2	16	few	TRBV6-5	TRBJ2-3	TGTGCCAGCAGGACGCAGCGGGGGGGTGGCACAGATACGCAGTATTTT	CASRTQRGGGTDTQYF
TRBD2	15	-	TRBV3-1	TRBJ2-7	TGTGCCAGCAGCCAAGCTAGCGGGGGGGCGTTTGAGCAGTACTTC	CASSQASGGAFEQYF
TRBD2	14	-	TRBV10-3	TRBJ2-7	TGTGCCGCCGGACTAGCGGGGGACTCCTACGAGCAGTACTTC	CAAGLAGDSYEQYF
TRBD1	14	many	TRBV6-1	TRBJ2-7	TGTGCCAGCAGTGTCGGACAGGGGGACTACGAGCAGTACTTC	CASSVGQGDYEQYF
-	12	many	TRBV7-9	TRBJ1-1	TGTGCCAGCAGCTTAGACTCCACTGAAGCTTTCTTT	CASSLDSTEAFF
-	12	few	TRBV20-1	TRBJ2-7	TGCAGTGCCGGACAGAACTCCTACGAGCAGTACTTC	CSAGQNSYEQYF
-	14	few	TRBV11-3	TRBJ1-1	TGTGCCAGCAGCTTAAATCAAGGTAACACTGAAGCTTTCTTT	CASSLNQGNTEAFF
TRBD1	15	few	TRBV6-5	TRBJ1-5	TGTGCCAGCAGTAGGGGGACAGGCGGCAATCAGCCCCAGCATTTT	CASSRGTGGNQPQHF
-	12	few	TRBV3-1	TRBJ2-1	TGTGCCAGCAGCCAAGTTCTGGCTGAGCAGTTCTTC	CASSQVLAEQFF
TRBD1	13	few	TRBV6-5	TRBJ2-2	TGTGCCAGCAGACAGGGGTCCAGCGGGGAGCTGTTTTTT	CASRQGSSGELFF
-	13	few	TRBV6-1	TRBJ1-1	TGTGCCAGCAGTACTGACACTTTCACTGAAGCTTTCTTT	CASSTDTFTEAFF
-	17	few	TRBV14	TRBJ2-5	TGTGCCAGCAGCCCCTTCTTCGGGGGTGCCCTGAGGGAGACCCAGTACTTC	CASSPFFGGALRETQYF
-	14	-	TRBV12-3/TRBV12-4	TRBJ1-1	TGTGCCAGCAGCGCGGACACAGGGATCACTGAAGCTTTCTTT	CASSADTGITEAFF
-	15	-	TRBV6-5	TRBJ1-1	TGTGCCAGCAGTTACTGGCAGGGTGGCGGCACTGAAGCTTTCTTT	CASSYWQGGGTEAFF
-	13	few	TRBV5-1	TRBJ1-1	TGCGCCAGCAGCGGTACTGGAAGCGCGGAAGCTTTCTTT	CASSGTGSAEAFF